This T cell receptor beta chain appears in the sequencing data of a study of blood T cell repertoires in COVID-19. Study context: There were acute and convalescent COVID-19 samples, and they came from the United States, Italy and Spain. From T cells, B-cell-depleted T cells, or PBMCs came the material, which was cDNA or gDNA.

The germline V gene encodes CDR1 LNHDA and CDR2 SQIVND (reference sequence). The CDR3 totals 14 residues. The ends were cut back, 7 bases at V and 5 bases at J, with 17 bases in the middle. Source study methods: By means of reference gene primer amplification, nucleated cell counts were estimated. Produced via immunoSEQ multiplex PCR; TCRdb's table is partial and in-frame only. For V, J and clone size, that table is used; D and trimming come from the DNA. Of 250,000 to 350,000 clones listed, approximately 91% were seen once; the top ten hold about 11%. Sequences were obtained from peripheral blood. This clonotype originated in a woman aged 25-40 years with COVID-19, enrolled during active disease. V usage is TRBV19 and J usage is TRBJ1-1, with TRBD1 as a possible D gene (5 bases). This CDR3 reads CASTLTDLGTEAFF. The DNA of the CDR3 is TGTGCCAGTACTTTGACAGACCTCGGGACTGAAGCTTTCTTT.